This T cell receptor (beta chain) derives from a study of cytomegalovirus exposure and HLA in healthy donors. Whole-study findings and limits: A later look showed TCR association rates differing by HLA locus, highest for DRB1 and lowest for HLA-C. Researchers left out some V segments, among them TRBV6-2 and TRBV6-3, as indistinguishable.

V dropped 6 bases and J dropped 4 bases, with 10 bases sitting between them. Germline-derived CDR1 and CDR2 are MNHEY and SVGAGI. This CDR3 spans 13 amino acids. With 60 Vbeta and 13 Jbeta primers, the PCR was carried out. The method was immunoSEQ multiplex PCR; TCRdb's version includes in-frame clones alone and lacks a portion of them. The table includes roughly 190,000 clones, around 86% detected once. A few counts support this clone. Its antigen is still unknown. This sequence originates from a woman under 30 in good health and CMV-seronegative. The chain is built from TRBV6-5 and TRBJ2-1; perhaps TRBD2 as D (6 bases). Sample: PBMCs. The CDR3 bases are TGTGCCAGCAGGCTGGCGGGATACAATGAGCAGTTCTTC. Its protein product is CASRLAGYNEQFF.